This T cell receptor beta chain is drawn from a study of STAT5B mutations in CD4+ large granular lymphocyte leukemia. Turning to the study itself: Among healthy donors, a particular HLA allele went with more CDR3 'QG' motifs.

Study results and limitations: Higher CD4+ than CD8+ T-LGLL clonality might reflect small sample size. 8/27 top patient clones versus 2/35 control clones were TRBV06-family. Main leukemic clonotypes were patient-specific, but more than 20% appeared at low frequency elsewhere.

About this clone itself: The antigen is unknown.

Trimming took 4 bases from V and 4 from J; bases not matched to a gene: 7. CDR3 size: 15 residues. Germline assignment: CDR1 SGHTA and CDR2 FQGNSA. Profiled with immunoSEQ multiplex PCR; TCRdb holds only in-frame clones, not every one. The sample lists around 24,000 clones; 72% were seen once. The TCR sequence derives from a human donor in good health. The chain has TRBV7-2 and TRBJ1-5, with 7 positions matching TRBD1. Source material: CD4+ T cells from blood buffy coats. The CDR3 is CASSSLTGLNQPQHF. The CDR3 DNA sequence: TGTGCCAGCAGCTCACTGACAGGGCTGAATCAGCCCCAGCATTTT.